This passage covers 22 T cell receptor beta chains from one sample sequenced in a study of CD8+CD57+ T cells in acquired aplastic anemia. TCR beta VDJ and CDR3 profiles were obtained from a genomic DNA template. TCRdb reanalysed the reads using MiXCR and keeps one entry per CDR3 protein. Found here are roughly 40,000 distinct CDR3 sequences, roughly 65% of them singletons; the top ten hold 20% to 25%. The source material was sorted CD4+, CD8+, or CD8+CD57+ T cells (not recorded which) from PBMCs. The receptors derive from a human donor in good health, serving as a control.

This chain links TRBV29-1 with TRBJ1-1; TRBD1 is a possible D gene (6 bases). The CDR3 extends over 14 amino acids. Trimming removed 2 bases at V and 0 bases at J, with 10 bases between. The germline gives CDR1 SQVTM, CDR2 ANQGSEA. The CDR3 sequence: CSVEQGRVNTEAFF. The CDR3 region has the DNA TGCAGCGTTGAACAGGGGAGGGTGAACACTGAAGCTTTCTTT.

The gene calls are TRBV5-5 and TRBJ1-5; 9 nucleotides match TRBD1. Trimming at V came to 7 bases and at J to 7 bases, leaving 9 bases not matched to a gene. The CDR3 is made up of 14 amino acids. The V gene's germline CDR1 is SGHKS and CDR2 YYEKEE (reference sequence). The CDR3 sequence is CASQTGTGYQPQHF. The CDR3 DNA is TGTGCCAGCCAAACCGGGACAGGGTACCAGCCCCAGCATTTT. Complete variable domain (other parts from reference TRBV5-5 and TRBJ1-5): DAGVTQSPTHLIKTRGQQVTLRCSPISGHKSVSWYQQVLGQGPQFIFQYYEKEERGRGNFPDRFSARQFPNYSSELNVNALLLGDSALYLCASQTGTGYQPQHFGDGTRLSIL.

CDR3 sequence: CSAPDAGGDTQYF. The CDR3 coding sequence is TGCAGTGCTCCGGACGCGGGGGGTGATACGCAGTATTTT. The chain employs TRBV20-1 and TRBJ2-3; TRBD2 aligns across 8 bases. Trimming took 5 bases from V and 6 from J; bases not matched to a gene: 7. Germline V gene lookup returns CDR1 DFQATT and CDR2 SNEGSKA (reference sequence). The CDR3 spans 13 residues.

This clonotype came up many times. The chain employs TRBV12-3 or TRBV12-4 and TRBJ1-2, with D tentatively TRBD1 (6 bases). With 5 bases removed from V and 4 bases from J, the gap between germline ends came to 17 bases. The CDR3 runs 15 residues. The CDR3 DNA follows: TGTGCCAGCAGTCAAAGCCCCAGGGGCACCTATGGCTACACCTTC. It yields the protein CASSQSPRGTYGYTF.

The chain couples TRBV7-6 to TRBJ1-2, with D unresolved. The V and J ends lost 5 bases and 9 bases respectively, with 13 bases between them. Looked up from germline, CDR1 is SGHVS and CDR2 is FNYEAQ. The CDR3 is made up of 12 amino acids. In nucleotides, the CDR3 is TGTGCCAGCAGCCCTAGCCCGGGTAGCTACACCTTC. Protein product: CASSPSPGSYTF.

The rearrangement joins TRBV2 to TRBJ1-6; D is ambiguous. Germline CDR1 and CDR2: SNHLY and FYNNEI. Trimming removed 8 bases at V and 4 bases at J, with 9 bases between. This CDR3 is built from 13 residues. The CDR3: CASEGSYNSPLHF. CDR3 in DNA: TGTGCCAGCGAGGGATCGTATAATTCACCCCTCCACTTT.

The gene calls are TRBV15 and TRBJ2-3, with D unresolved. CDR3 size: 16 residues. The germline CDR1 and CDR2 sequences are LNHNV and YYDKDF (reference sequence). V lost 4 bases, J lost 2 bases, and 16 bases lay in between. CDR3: CATSKGSPPSTDTQYF. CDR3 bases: TGTGCCACCAGCAAAGGGTCCCCCCCTTCCACAGATACGCAGTATTTT.

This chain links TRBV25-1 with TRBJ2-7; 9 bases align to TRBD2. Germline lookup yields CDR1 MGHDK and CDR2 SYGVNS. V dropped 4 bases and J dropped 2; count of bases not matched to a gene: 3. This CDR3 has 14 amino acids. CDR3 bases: TGTGCCAGCAGTGTGTTAGCGGGAGCCTACGAGCAGTACTTC. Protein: CASSVLAGAYEQYF.

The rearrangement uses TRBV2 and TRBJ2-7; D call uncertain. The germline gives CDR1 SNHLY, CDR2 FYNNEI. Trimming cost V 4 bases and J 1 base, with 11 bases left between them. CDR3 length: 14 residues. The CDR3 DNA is TGTGCCAGCAGTGGGTTGAGAGAGTCCTACGAGCAGTACTTC. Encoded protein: CASSGLRESYEQYF.

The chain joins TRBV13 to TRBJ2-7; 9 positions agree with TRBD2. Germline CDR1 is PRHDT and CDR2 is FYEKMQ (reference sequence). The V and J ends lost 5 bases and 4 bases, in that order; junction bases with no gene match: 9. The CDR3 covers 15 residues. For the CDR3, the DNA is TGTGCCAGCAGCCCCCCCGGGCTAGCGGGGTACGAGCAGTACTTC. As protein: CASSPPGLAGYEQYF.

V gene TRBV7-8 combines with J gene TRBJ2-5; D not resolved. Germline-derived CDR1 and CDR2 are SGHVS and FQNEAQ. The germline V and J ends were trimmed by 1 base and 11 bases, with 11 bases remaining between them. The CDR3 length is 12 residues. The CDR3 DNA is TGTGCCAGCAGCTTAGTCTCAGGAGAGCAGTACTTC. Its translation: CASSLVSGEQYF. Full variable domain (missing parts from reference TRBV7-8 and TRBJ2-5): GAGVSQSPRYKVAKRGQDVALRCDPISGHVSLFWYQQALGQGPEFLTYFQNEAQLDKSGLPSDRFFAERPEGSVSTLKIQRTQQEDSAVYLCASSLVSGEQYFGPGTRLLVL.

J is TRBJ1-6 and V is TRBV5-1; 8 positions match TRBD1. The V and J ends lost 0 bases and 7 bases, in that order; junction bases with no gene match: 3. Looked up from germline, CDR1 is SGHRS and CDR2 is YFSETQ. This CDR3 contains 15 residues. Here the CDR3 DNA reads TGCGCCAGCAGCTTGGAAGGGACAGGCAATTCACCCCTCCACTTT. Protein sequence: CASSLEGTGNSPLHF.

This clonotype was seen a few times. CDR3: CASSMRWFRTSGGPSLGEQFF. The DNA for the CDR3 is TGTGCCAGTAGTATGAGATGGTTCCGGACTAGCGGGGGACCATCCCTAGGTGAGCAGTTCTTC. The chain employs TRBV19 and TRBJ2-1; 13 positions agree with TRBD2. Unmatched junction bases numbered 23, after V lost 3 bases and J lost 9 bases. This CDR3 is 21 amino acids long. Germline assignment: CDR1 LNHDA and CDR2 SQIVND (reference sequence).

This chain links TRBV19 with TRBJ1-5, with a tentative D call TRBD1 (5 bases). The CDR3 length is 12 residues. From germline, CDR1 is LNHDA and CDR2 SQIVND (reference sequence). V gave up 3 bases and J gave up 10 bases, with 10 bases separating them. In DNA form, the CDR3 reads TGTGCCAGTAGTATCTCGGGGCTACCCCAGCATTTT. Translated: CASSISGLPQHF.

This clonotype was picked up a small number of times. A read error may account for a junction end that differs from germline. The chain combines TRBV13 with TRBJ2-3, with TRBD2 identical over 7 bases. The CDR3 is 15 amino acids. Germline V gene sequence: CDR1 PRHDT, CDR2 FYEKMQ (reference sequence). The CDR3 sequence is CASSPEAGRGDTQYF. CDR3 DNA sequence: TGTGCCAGCAGCCCAGAGGCAGGGAGGGGAGATACACAGTATTTT.

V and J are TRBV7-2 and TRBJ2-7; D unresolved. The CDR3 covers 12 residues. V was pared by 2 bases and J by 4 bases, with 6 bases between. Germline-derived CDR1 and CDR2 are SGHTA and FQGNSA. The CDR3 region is CASSLIAYEQYF. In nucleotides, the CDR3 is TGTGCCAGCAGCTTAATTGCGTACGAGCAGTACTTC.

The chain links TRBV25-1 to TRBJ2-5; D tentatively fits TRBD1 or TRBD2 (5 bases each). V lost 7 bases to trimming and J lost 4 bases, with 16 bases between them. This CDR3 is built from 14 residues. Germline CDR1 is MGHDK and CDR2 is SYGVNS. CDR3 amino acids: CASTQPGPRETQYF. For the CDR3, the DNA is TGTGCCAGCACCCAACCGGGGCCGAGAGAGACCCAGTACTTC. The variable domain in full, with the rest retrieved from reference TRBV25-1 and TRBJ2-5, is EADIYQTPRYLVIGTGKKITLECSQTMGHDKMYWYQQDPGMELHLIHYSYGVNSTEKGDLSSESTVSRIRTEHFPLTLESARPSHTSQYLCASTQPGPRETQYFGPGTRLLVL.

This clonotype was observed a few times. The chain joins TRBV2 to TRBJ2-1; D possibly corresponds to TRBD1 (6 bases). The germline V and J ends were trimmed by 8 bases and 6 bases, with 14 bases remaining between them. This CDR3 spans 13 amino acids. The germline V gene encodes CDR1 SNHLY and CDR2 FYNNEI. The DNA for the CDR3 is TGTGCCAGCGATCGGGGCAGGGGCAATGAGCAGTTCTTC. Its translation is CASDRGRGNEQFF.

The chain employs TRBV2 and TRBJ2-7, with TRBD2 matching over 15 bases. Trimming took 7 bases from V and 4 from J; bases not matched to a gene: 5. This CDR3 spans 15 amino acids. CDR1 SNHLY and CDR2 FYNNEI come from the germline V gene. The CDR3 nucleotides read TGTGCCAGCACAGGTGGACTAGCGGGAGGGTACGAGCAGTACTTC. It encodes CASTGGLAGGYEQYF.

The CDR3, as DNA: TGTGCCAGCAGCCAGGGTTCCAGAGAGAGCACTGAAGCTTTCTTT. Protein product: CASSQGSRESTEAFF. This chain uses TRBV7-6 with TRBJ1-1, with TRBD1 as a possible D gene (5 bases). V was trimmed by 5 bases and J by 4 bases, leaving 17 bases between them. This CDR3 has 15 amino acids. Germline V gene data show CDR1 as SGHVS and CDR2 as FNYEAQ.

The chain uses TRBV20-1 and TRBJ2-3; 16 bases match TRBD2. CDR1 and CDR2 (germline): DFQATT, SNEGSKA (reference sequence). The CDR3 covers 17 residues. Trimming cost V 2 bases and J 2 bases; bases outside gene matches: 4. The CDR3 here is CSARSGTSGGATDTQYF. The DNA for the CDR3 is TGCAGTGCTAGATCCGGGACTAGCGGGGGGGCCACAGATACGCAGTATTTT.

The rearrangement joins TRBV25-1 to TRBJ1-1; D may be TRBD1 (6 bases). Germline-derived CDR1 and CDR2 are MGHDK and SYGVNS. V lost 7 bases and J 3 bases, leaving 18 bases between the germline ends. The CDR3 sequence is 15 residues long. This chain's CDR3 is CASISRGAQYTEAFF. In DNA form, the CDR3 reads TGTGCCAGCATAAGTCGGGGGGCACAGTACACTGAAGCTTTCTTT.